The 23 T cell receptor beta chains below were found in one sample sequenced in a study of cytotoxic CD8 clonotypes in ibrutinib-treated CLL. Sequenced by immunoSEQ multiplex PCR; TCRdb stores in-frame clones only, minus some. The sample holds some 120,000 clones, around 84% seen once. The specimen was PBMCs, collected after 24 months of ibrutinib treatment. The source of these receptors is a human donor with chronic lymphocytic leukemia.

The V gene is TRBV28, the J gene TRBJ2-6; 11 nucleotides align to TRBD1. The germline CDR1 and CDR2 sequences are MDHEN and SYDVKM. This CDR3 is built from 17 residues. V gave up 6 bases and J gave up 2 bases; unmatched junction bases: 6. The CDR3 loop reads CASSPRTGGAGANVLTF. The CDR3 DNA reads TGTGCCAGCAGCCCTCGGACAGGGGGCGCTGGGGCCAACGTCCTGACTTTC.

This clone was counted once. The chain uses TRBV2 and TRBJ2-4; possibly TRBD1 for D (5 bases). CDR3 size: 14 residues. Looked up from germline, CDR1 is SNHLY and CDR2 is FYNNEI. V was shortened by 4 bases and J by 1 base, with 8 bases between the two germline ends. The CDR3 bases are TGTGCCAGCAGTGGCAGGGTGGCCAAAAACATTCAGTACTTC. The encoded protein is CASSGRVAKNIQYF.

The CDR3 sequence: CASSTQGAGYEQYF. The CDR3 region has the DNA TGTGCCAGCAGCACACAGGGTGCGGGCTACGAGCAGTACTTC. V and J are TRBV7-2 and TRBJ2-7, with a tentative D call TRBD1 (6 bases). Germline loops: CDR1 SGHTA, CDR2 FQGNSA. Trimming pared 5 bases from V and 3 bases from J, leaving 14 bases between. This CDR3 is 14 amino acids long.

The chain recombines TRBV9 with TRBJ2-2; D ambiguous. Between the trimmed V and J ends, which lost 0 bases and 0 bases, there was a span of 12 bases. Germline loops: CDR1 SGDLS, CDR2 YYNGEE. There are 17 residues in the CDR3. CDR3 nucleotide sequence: TGTGCCAGCAGCGTAGCGGTGGGCCCGGCGAACACCGGGGAGCTGTTTTTT. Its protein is CASSVAVGPANTGELFF.

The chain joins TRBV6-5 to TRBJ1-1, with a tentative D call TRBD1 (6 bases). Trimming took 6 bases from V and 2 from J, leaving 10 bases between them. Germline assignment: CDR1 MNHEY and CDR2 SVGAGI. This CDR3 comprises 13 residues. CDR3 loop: CASRWTDNTEAFF. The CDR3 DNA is TGTGCCAGCAGATGGACAGACAACACTGAAGCTTTCTTT.

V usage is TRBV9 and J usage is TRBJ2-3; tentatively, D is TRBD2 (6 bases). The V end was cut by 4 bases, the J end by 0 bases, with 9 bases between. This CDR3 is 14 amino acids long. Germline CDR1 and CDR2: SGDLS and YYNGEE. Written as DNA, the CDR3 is TGTGCCAGCAGCCGCGCGGGGAGCACAGATACGCAGTATTTT. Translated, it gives CASSRAGSTDTQYF.

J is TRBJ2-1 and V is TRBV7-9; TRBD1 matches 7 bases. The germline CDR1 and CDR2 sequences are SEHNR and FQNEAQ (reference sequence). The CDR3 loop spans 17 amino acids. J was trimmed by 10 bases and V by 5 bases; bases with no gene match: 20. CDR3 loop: CASSPGQTSMLWAEQFF. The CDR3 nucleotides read TGTGCCAGCAGCCCGGGACAGACATCCATGTTGTGGGCGGAGCAGTTCTTC. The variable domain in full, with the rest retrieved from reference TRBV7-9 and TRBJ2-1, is DTGVSQNPRHKITKRGQNVTFRCDPISEHNRLYWYRQTLGQGPEFLTYFQNEAQLEKSRLLSDRFSAERPKGSFSTLEIQRTEQGDSAMYLCASSPGQTSMLWAEQFFGPGTRLTVL.

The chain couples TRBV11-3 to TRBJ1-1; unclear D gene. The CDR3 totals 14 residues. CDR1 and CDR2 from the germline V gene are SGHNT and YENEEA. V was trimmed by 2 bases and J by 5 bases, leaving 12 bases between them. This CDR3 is CASSLYPGGTEAFF. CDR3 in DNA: TGTGCCAGCAGCTTATATCCGGGAGGTACTGAAGCTTTCTTT. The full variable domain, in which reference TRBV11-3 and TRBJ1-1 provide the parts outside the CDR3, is EAGVVQSPRYKIIEKKQPVAFWCNPISGHNTLYWYLQNLGQGPELLIRYENEEAVDDSQLPKDRFSAERLKGVDSTLKIQPAELGDSAVYLCASSLYPGGTEAFFGQGTRLTVV.

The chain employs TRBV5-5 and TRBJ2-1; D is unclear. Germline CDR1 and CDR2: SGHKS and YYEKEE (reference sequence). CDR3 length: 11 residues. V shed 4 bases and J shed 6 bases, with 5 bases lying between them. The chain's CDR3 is CASSLANEQFF. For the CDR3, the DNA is TGTGCCAGCAGCCTCGCCAATGAGCAGTTCTTC.

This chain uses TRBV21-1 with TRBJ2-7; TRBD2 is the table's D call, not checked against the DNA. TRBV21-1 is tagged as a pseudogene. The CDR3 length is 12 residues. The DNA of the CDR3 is TGTGCCAGCATTGAGGAGATGTACGAGCAGTACTTC. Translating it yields CASIEEMYEQYF.

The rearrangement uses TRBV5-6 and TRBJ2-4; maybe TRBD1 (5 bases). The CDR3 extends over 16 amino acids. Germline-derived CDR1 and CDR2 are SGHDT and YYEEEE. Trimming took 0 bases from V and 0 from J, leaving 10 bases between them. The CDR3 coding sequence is TGTGCCAGCAGCTTGGGACAGAGAATAGCCAAAAACATTCAGTACTTC. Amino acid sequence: CASSLGQRIAKNIQYF.

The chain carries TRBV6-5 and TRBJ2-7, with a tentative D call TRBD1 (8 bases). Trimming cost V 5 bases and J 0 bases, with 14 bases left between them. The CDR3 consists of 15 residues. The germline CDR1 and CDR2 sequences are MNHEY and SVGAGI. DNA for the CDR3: TGTGCCAGCAGTAGGGAGGGGACAGGCTCCTACGAGCAGTACTTC. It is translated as CASSREGTGSYEQYF.

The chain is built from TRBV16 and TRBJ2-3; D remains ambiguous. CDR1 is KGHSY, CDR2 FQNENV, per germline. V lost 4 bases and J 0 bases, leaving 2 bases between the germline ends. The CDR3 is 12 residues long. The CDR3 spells CASSLSTDTQYF. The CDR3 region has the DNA TGTGCCAGCAGCCTCAGCACAGATACGCAGTATTTT.

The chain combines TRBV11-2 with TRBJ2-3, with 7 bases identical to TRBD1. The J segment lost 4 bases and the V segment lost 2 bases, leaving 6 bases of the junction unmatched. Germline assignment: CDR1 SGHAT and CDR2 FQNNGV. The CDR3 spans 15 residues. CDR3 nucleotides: TGTGCCAGCAGCTTAAGGGGGCAAATAGCAGATACGCAGTATTTT. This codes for CASSLRGQIADTQYF.

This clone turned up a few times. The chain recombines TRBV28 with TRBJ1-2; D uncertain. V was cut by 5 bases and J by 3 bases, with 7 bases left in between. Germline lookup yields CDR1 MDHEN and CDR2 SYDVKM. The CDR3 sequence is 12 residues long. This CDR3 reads CASSVSDYGYTF. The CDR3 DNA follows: TGTGCCAGCAGTGTTTCAGACTATGGCTACACCTTC.

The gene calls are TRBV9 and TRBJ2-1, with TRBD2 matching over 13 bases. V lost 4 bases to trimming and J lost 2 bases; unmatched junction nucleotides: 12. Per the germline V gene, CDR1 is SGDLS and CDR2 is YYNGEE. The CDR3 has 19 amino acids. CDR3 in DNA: TGTGCCAGCAGCACCCTATCCCCCACTAGCGGGGGGGCCTACAATGAGCAGTTCTTC. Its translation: CASSTLSPTSGGAYNEQFF. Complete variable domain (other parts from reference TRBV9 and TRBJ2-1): DSGVTQTPKHLITATGQRVTLRCSPRSGDLSVYWYQQSLDQGLQFLIQYYNGEERAKGNILERFSAQQFPDLHSELNLSSLELGDSALYFCASSTLSPTSGGAYNEQFFGPGTRLTVL.

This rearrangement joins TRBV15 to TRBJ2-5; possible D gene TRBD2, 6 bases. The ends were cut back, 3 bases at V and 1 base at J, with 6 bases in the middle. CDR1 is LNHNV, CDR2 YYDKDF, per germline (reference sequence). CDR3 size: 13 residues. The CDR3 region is CATSRGLQETQYF. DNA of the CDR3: TGTGCCACCAGCAGGGGACTCCAAGAGACCCAGTACTTC.

CDR3 sequence reads: CASRQILGRGSYNEQFF. CDR3 bases: TGCGCCAGCAGACAAATACTGGGGCGGGGCTCCTACAATGAGCAGTTCTTC. The chain links TRBV4-1 to TRBJ2-1, with TRBD2 as a possible D gene (6 bases). Trimming cost V 6 bases and J 0 bases, with 18 bases left between them. This CDR3 has 17 amino acids. Germline CDR1 is MGHRA and CDR2 is YSYEKL.

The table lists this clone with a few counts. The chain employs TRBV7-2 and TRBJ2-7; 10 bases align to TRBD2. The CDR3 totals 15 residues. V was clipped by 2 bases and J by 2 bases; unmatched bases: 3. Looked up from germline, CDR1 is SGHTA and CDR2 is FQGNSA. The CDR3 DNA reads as TGTGCCAGCAGCTTATGGACTAGCGGAACCTACGAGCAGTACTTC. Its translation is CASSLWTSGTYEQYF.

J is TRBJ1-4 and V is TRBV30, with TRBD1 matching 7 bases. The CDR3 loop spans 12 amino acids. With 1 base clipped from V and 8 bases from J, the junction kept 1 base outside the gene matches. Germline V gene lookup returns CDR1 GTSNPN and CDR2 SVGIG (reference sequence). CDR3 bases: TGTGCCTGGAGTGCAGGGGGGGAAAAACTGTTTTTT. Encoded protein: CAWSAGGEKLFF.

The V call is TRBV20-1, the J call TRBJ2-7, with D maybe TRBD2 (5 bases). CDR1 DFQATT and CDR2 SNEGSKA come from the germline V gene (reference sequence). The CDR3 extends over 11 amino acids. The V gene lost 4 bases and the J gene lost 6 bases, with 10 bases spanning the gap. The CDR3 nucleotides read TGCAGTGCTACACTAGATCGCGAGCAGTACTTC. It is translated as CSATLDREQYF.

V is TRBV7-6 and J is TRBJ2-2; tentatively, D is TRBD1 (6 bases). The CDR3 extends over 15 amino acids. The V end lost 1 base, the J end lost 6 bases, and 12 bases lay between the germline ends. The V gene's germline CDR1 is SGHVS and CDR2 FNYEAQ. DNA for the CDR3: TGTGCCAGCAGCTTAGTGCAGGGGCATCCCGGGGAGCTGTTTTTT. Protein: CASSLVQGHPGELFF.

CDR3 nucleotide sequence: TGTGCCAGCACCCCGGACGGATTCTACGAGCAGTACTTC. Encoded protein: CASTPDGFYEQYF. The V and J genes are TRBV6-6 and TRBJ2-7; D unclear. This CDR3 is built from 13 residues. Trimming took off 7 bases at V and 3 bases at J, with 13 bases between the two ends. Germline CDR1 is MNHNY and CDR2 is SVGAGI (reference sequence).